A selection of T cell receptor beta chains follows, all from one sample in a study of human T cells and chemical hapten exposure. TCRdb re-called the RACE reads with MiXCR, one entry per CDR3 protein. The sample has 210,000 or so distinct CDR3 sequences; under 25% are singletons. Sequencing used whole blood, obtained in connection with sensitization to the hapten diphenylcyclopropenone (DPC). Receptors were obtained from a woman aged 40 to 50 with alopecia areata. Some clones in this sample may be carry-over from other donors' samples. Each CDR3 is given with its conserved first and last residue. A D gene is named only where the DNA matches it firmly. A clone size is listed for some rows: how often the clone was seen (once, few, many), or a class if it is expanded.

CDR3 DNA: TGTGCCAGCAGTCCGTCGACAGGCCACGAGCAGTACTTC
CDR3 protein: CASSPSTGHEQYF
D gene: -
V gene: TRBV12-3/TRBV12-4
clone size: -
J gene: TRBJ2-7

CDR3 DNA: TGTGCCAGCAGCTTAGGGGCTAGCGGGAGTTCCTACGAGCAGTACTTC
CDR3 protein: CASSLGASGSSYEQYF
D gene: TRBD2
V gene: TRBV7-8
clone size: -
J gene: TRBJ2-7

CDR3 DNA: TGCAGTGCCACGGACGGACCGGTCTCTGGGGCCAACGTCCTGACTTTC
CDR3 protein: CSATDGPVSGANVLTF
D gene: -
V gene: TRBV20-1
clone size: -
J gene: TRBJ2-6

CDR3 DNA: TGTGCCAGCAGGCGGAGACAGGGTGATGGCTACACCTTC
CDR3 protein: CASRRRQGDGYTF
D gene: TRBD1
V gene: TRBV25-1
clone size: -
J gene: TRBJ1-2

CDR3 DNA: TGTGCCAGCAGTTCCCCAGGGACTAGCGGGAGGGCCAGGGATACGCAGTATTTT
CDR3 protein: CASSSPGTSGRARDTQYF
D gene: TRBD2
V gene: TRBV6-6
clone size: -
J gene: TRBJ2-3

CDR3 DNA: TGTGCCATCAGGGGGACGGCCAACTCTGGAAACACCATATATTTT
CDR3 protein: CAIRGTANSGNTIYF
D gene: -
V gene: TRBV10-3
clone size: few
J gene: TRBJ1-3

CDR3 DNA: TGTGCCATCAGTGCATACGAGGGGACGAACACTGAAGCTTTCTTT
CDR3 protein: CAISAYEGTNTEAFF
D gene: -
V gene: TRBV10-3
clone size: once
J gene: TRBJ1-1

CDR3 DNA: TGCGCCAGCAGCCAAGATTGGGTTAGGAGGACCCCCACAGATACGCAGTATTTT
CDR3 protein: CASSQDWVRRTPTDTQYF
D gene: -
V gene: TRBV4-3
clone size: -
J gene: TRBJ2-3

CDR3 DNA: TGTGCCAGCAGCCAAGCACCAGACTCCTACAATGAGCAGTTCTTC
CDR3 protein: CASSQAPDSYNEQFF
D gene: -
V gene: TRBV4-2
clone size: -
J gene: TRBJ2-1

CDR3 DNA: TGTGCCAGCAGCTGGAACCCCGGTGGGGCCAACGTCCTGACTTTC
CDR3 protein: CASSWNPGGANVLTF
D gene: -
V gene: TRBV7-2
clone size: few
J gene: TRBJ2-6

CDR3 DNA: TGCAGTGCTGTTGAAGGGAGGCCAGGGTTCGAGCAGTACTTC
CDR3 protein: CSAVEGRPGFEQYF
D gene: -
V gene: TRBV20-1
clone size: -
J gene: TRBJ2-7

CDR3 DNA: TGTGCCAGCAGTCTAGTCGGCGGGATAACAAACAATGAGCAGTTCTTC
CDR3 protein: CASSLVGGITNNEQFF
D gene: -
V gene: TRBV27
clone size: -
J gene: TRBJ2-1

CDR3 DNA: TGTGCTAGTGGTTTGGTACAGGGGGGGACCCAGTACTTC
CDR3 protein: CASGLVQGGTQYF
D gene: TRBD1
V gene: TRBV12-5
clone size: -
J gene: TRBJ2-5

CDR3 DNA: TGTGCCAGCAGCTTAGCGGGTCAGGGCAATCAGCCCCAGCATTTT
CDR3 protein: CASSLAGQGNQPQHF
D gene: -
V gene: TRBV7-8
clone size: few
J gene: TRBJ1-5